The TCR beta chain under discussion was sequenced for a study of radiation and T cells in renal cell carcinoma (dated by TCRdb to the early 2020s). Turning to the overall study: Samples came from a clinical trial, in which primary renal cell carcinomas received 15 Gy stereotactic body radiation therapy followed by nephrectomy 4 weeks later. TCR beta sequencing covered 50 to 55 samples in total, comprising approximately 26 tumors and roughly 27 peripheral blood samples. Across all 55 or so samples, around 4,000,000 unique CDR3 nucleotide sequences, encoding roughly 3 million unique CDR3 amino acid sequences, were identified.

In the paper's terms, the time point label means: baseline pretreatment blood. In light of the paper, this sample's treatment or condition label describes: 15 Gy SBRT to primary tumor, nephrectomy 4 weeks later. To track tumor-enriched clonotypes, serial peripheral blood was sampled from radiation-treated patients at baseline and at 2 weeks and 4 weeks after SBRT. Renal cell carcinoma with clear cell pathology was present in all patients. Genomic DNA for TCR sequencing was prepared using the QIAamp DNA Blood Mini Kit (Qiagen). Samples were included in the analyses only if all quality control checks were passed. In this sample, this clone turned up a few times. Its antigen is still unknown. It has no much larger one-base neighbor in the sample; base qualities were not kept. Following the manufacturer's recommendations, the immunoSEQ kit was used to generate TCR beta libraries from genomic DNA. Library preparation used a first multiplex PCR with proprietary primers, then a second PCR adding unique barcodes, with bead cleanups after each round. A positive control reaction and a negative control reaction, both provided in the kit, were run with every batch of samples. The final libraries were assessed on an Agilent 4200 TapeStation D1000 ScreenTape, pooled by volume, and quantified by qPCR. Sequencing was performed on an Illumina NextSeq500 using a MidOutput 150-cycle cartridge, with 156 Read1 cycles, 15 Index1 cycles, and the kit custom primers. The pooled library was loaded at 0.9 to 1 pM with an approximately 21% PhiX control spike-in. In the original analysis: Vendor-processed data were analyzed in R, with a clonotype defined as all T cells sharing the same CDR3 nucleotide sequence. In the clone abundance analyses, frequencies were normalized to the 10,000 most abundant clones in each sample. Public T cell clones, averaging fewer than five per sample, were removed before analysis. An abundance difference of at least 32-fold between compartments was the criterion for calling clonotypes tumor-enriched or baseline blood-enriched. A beta-binomial differential abundance model was applied to find clonotypes that expanded or contracted between blood time points. Similarity between tumor and blood repertoires was quantified using the Baroni-Urbani and Buser coefficient, and groups were compared with two-tailed Wilcoxon tests in R. The immuneACCESS repertoire file appears here via TCRdb, limited to in-frame rearrangements. These files lack a portion of the clones; in checked studies, under half of the deficit traces to unresolved V genes, and the cause of the others is not known. D and trimming come from the DNA, and the V and J calls and clone size come from that table. In all, the sample holds roughly 100,000 clones, and less than 90% of those were seen once. The ten most abundant clones make up 7% to 9% of the sample.

The germline V gene encodes CDR1 SGHTA and CDR2 FQGTGA. Ends trimmed: V by 4 bases, J by 8 bases; bases unmatched to a gene: 4. From its cysteine to its phenylalanine, the CDR3 spans 15 amino acids. Left in the record is the CDR3 DNA by itself, 45 bases read in frame from the first base. Here is what the overall study found, with its caveats: No pretreatment tumor biopsies were available, so the baseline intratumoral presence of clonotypes could not be determined. The single-armed trial design could not address effects of radiation dose or scheduling on the TCR repertoire. In blood, the top tumor clonotypes increased from baseline to 2 weeks after radiation and then shrank by 4 weeks, which suggests a temporary expansion of tumor-resident clones. Dynamics of the blood repertoire were not tracked past 4 weeks after treatment.

This sequence originates from a man in his fifties with renal cell carcinoma. The V gene is TRBV7-3 and the J gene is TRBJ2-1, and 14 junctional nucleotides match TRBD2. The material sequenced was blood, taken from a patient whose treatment included radiotherapy and nephrectomy. CDR3 protein: CASSWGLAGEDEQFF. The DNA is TGTGCCAGCAGCTGGGGACTAGCGGGGGAGGATGAGCAGTTCTTC.